The present T cell receptor beta chain was sequenced within a study of OX40 agonist ivuxolimab in advanced cancers. Only in-frame clones appear in the TCRdb table, and some are missing; sequencing was by immunoSEQ multiplex PCR. The sample comprises around 70,000 clones, approximately 89% of which are singletons, and 1% to 1.2% rests with the top ten. The CDR3 has 15 residues. The V gene's germline CDR1 is MNHNS and CDR2 SASEGT. The V gene lost 0 bases and the J gene lost 5 bases, with 14 bases spanning the gap. The TCR originated in an adult with an advanced solid tumor such as melanoma, head and neck, liver or kidney cancer. Sequenced material: CD4+ or CD8+ T cells sorted from blood, taken in a trial of the OX40 agonist ivuxolimab. V is TRBV6-1 and J is TRBJ2-7; D is ambiguous. As DNA, the CDR3 is TGTGCCAGCAGTGAAGCTAGGACCGGTTGGGACGAGCAGTACTTC. Translation: CASSEARTGWDEQYF.